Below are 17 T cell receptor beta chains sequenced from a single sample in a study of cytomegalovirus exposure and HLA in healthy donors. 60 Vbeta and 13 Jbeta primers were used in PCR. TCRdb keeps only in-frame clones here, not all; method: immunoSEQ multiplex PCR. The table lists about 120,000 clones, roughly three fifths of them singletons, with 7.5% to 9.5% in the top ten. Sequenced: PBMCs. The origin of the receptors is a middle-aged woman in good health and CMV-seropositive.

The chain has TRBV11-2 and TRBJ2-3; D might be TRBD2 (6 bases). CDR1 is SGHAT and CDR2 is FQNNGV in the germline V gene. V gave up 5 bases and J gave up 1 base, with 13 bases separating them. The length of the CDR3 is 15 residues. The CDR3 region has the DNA TGTGCCAGCAGCGACGGGACTCCCCGCACAGATACGCAGTATTTT. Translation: CASSDGTPRTDTQYF.

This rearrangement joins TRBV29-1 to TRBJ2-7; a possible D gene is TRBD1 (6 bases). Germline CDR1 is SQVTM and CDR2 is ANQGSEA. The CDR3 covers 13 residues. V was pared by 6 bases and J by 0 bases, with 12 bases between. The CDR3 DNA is TGCAGCGTCCCGGGACACTTCTCCTACGAGCAGTACTTC. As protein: CSVPGHFSYEQYF.

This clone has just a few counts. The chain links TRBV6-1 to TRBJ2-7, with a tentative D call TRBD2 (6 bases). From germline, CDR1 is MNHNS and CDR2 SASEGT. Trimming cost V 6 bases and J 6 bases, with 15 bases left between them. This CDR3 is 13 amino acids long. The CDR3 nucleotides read TGTGCCAGCAGCGAGAGCGGGTCCGGCGAGCAGTACTTC. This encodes CASSESGSGEQYF.

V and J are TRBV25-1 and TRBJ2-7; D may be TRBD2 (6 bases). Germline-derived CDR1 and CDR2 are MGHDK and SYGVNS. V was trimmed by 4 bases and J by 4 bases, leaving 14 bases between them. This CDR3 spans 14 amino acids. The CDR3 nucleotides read TGTGCCAGCAGTGGCCGGGAGCCTCCGTACGAGCAGTACTTC. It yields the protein CASSGREPPYEQYF.

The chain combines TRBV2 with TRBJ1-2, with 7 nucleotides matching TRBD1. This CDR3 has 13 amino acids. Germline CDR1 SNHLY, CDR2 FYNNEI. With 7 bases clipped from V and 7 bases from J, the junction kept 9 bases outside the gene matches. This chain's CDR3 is CASTRQGRGGYTF. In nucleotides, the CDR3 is TGTGCCAGCACTCGACAGGGAAGAGGTGGCTACACCTTC.

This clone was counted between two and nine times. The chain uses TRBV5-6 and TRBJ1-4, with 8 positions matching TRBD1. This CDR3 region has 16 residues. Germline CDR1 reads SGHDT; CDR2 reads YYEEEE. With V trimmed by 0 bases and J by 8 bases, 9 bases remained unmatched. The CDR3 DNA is TGTGCCAGCAGCTTGGCCGCGGACAGGGTAGGGGAAAAACTGTTTTTT. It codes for CASSLAADRVGEKLFF.

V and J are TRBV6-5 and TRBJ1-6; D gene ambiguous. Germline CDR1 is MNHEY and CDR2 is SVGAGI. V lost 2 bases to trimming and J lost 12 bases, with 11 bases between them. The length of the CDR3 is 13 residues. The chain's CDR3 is CASSYDPGLPLHF. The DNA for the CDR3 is TGTGCCAGCAGTTACGACCCCGGACTACCCCTCCACTTT.

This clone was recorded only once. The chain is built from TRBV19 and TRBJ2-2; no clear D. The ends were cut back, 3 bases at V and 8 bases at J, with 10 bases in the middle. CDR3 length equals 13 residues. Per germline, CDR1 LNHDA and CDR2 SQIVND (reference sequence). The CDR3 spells CASSMMAAGELFF. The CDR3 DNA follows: TGTGCCAGTAGTATGATGGCGGCAGGGGAGCTGTTTTTT.

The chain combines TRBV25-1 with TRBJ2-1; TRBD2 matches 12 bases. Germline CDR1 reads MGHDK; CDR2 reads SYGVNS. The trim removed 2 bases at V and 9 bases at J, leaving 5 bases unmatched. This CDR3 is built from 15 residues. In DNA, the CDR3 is TGTGCCAGCAGTGAAGCCGGGACTAGCGGGTTTGAGCAGTTCTTC. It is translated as CASSEAGTSGFEQFF.

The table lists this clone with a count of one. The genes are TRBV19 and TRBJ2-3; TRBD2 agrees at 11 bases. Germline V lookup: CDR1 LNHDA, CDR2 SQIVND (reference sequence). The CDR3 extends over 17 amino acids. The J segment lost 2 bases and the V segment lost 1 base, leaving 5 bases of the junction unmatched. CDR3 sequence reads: CASSIARTSGFTDTQYF. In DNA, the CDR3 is TGTGCCAGTAGTATAGCCCGGACTAGCGGGTTCACAGATACGCAGTATTTT.

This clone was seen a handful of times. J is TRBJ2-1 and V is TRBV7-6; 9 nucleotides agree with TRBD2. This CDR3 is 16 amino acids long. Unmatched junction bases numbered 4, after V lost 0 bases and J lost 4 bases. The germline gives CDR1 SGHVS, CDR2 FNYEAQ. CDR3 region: CASSLAWAGGYNEQFF. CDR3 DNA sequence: TGTGCCAGCAGCTTAGCTTGGGCGGGGGGGTACAATGAGCAGTTCTTC.

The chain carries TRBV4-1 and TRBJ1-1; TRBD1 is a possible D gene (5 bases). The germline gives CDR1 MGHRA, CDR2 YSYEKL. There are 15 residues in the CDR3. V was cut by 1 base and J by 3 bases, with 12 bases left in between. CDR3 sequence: CASSQVDGGDTEAFF. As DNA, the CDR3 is TGCGCCAGCAGCCAAGTCGACGGGGGGGACACTGAAGCTTTCTTT.

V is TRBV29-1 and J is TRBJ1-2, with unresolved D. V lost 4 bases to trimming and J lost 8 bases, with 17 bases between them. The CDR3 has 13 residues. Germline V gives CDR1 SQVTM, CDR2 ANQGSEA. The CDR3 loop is CSVVAGRRNGYTF. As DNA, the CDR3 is TGCAGCGTTGTGGCTGGGAGGCGCAACGGCTACACCTTC.

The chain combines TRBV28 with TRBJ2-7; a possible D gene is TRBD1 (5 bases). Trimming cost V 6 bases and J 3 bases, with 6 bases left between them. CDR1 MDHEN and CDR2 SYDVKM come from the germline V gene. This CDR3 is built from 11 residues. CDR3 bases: TGTGCCAGCAGGCAGGGCTACGAGCAGTACTTC. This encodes CASRQGYEQYF.

In DNA, the CDR3 is TGTGCCAGCAGCTCCTACCGGGGCACAGATACGCAGTATTTT. It specifies CASSSYRGTDTQYF. V usage is TRBV5-4 and J usage is TRBJ2-3; unclear D gene. V was cut by 3 bases and J by 1 base, with 9 bases left in between. CDR3 size: 14 residues. CDR1 and CDR2 (germline): SGHNT, YYREEE (reference sequence). The full variable domain, in which reference TRBV5-4 and TRBJ2-3 provide the parts outside the CDR3, is ETGVTQSPTHLIKTRGQQVTLRCSSQSGHNTVSWYQQALGQGPQFIFQYYREEENGRGNFPPRFSGLQFPNYSSELNVNALELDDSALYLCASSSYRGTDTQYFGPGTRLTVL.

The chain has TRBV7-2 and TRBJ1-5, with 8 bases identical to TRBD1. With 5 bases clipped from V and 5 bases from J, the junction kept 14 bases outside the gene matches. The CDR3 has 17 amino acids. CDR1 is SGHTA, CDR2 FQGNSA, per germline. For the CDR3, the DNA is TGTGCCAGCAGCCCCAGATCGAAACAGGGGGGGGATCAGCCCCAGCATTTT. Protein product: CASSPRSKQGGDQPQHF.

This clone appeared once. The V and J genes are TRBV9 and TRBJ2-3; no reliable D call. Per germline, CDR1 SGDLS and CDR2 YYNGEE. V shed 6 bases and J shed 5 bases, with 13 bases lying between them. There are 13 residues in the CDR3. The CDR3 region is CASNILTGDTQYF. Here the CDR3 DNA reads TGTGCCAGCAATATTCTTACGGGAGATACGCAGTATTTT.